A selection of T cell receptor beta chains follows, all from one sample in a study of breast tumors, draining lymph nodes, adjacent tissues. TCRdb itself ran the multiplex PCR reads through MiXCR, one entry per CDR3 protein. Here the sample spans approximately 100,000 distinct CDR3 sequences, around 21% being singletons. Sequencing was carried out using axillary lymph node tissue. All receptors derive from a female donor with breast cancer. Some clones in this sample may be carry-over from other donors' samples. The CDR3 runs from the conserved cysteine through the conserved F or W. The D gene is left open where the match is weak. Clone size, where shown, is once, few, many, or a class for clones that have expanded.

TRBJ2-5 | many | TRBV12-3/TRBV12-4 | - | TGTGCCAGCAGTTTATACAAGACAGTCCAAGAGACCCAGTACTTC | CASSLYKTVQETQYF
TRBJ1-1 | - | TRBV4-1 | TRBD1 | TGCGCCAGCAGCCAAGATTGGGGACAGGGTAGTGGGGCTTTCTTT | CASSQDWGQGSGAFF
TRBJ2-2 | - | TRBV19 | TRBD1 | TGTGCCAGTTTGGAACGGGACAGGAACACCGGGGAGCTGTTTTTT | CASLERDRNTGELFF
TRBJ2-2 | - | TRBV30 | - | TGTGCCTGGAGTAGTGGTGGCTCCCGGGAGCTGTTTTTT | CAWSSGGSRELFF
TRBJ2-5 | many | TRBV6-1 | TRBD1 | TGTGCCAGCAGGAGGGACAGGACTGGTTCGGAGACCCAGTACTTC | CASRRDRTGSETQYF
TRBJ2-7 | many | TRBV5-1 | TRBD2 | TGCGCCAGCAGCCAGACTAGCGGGAGGCCCCTTAGCTTC | CASSQTSGRPLSF
TRBJ2-3 | many | TRBV7-9 | TRBD2 | TGTGCCAGCAGCCATACCGGGACTAGCGGGATCGGAGGCACAGATACGCAGTATTTT | CASSHTGTSGIGGTDTQYF
TRBJ2-7 | many | TRBV19 | - | TGTGCCAGTAGTATGTCGGGAGTTGGTCCCTACGAGCAGTACTTC | CASSMSGVGPYEQYF
TRBJ1-1 | - | TRBV2 | - | TGTGCCAGCAGTAGACAGCCCAACACTGAAGCTTTCTTT | CASSRQPNTEAFF
TRBJ2-7 | many | TRBV2 | TRBD2 | TGTGCCAGCAGTGGGAGGGGTGGCGGGAGGGCCTATTCCTACGAGCAGTACTTC | CASSGRGGGRAYSYEQYF
TRBJ2-5 | - | TRBV9 | - | TGTGCCAGCAGCCCCTCTCCGAGTCAAGAGACCCAGTACTTC | CASSPSPSQETQYF
TRBJ2-7 | - | TRBV5-1 | TRBD2 | TGCGCCAGCAGCTTGGGACTAGCGGGAGGCGAGCAGTACTTC | CASSLGLAGGEQYF
TRBJ2-7 | many | TRBV20-1 | - | TGCAGTGCTACGGTGGCATACGAGCAGTACTTC | CSATVAYEQYF
TRBJ2-7 | many | TRBV6-6 | TRBD1 | TGTGCCAGCAGGCCGCCCGGGACAGGAACCTCCTACGAGCAGTACTTC | CASRPPGTGTSYEQYF
TRBJ2-3 | many | TRBV10-1 | TRBD2 | TGCGCCAGCAGTCCTGGGACTAGCGGGGGGGCCGATACGCAGTATTTT | CASSPGTSGGADTQYF
TRBJ1-2 | many | TRBV20-1 | TRBD1 | TGCAGTGCTAGAGCCGGGACAGGGGGACATGGCTACACCTTC | CSARAGTGGHGYTF
TRBJ2-1 | many | TRBV11-3 | - | TGTGCCAGCAGCTTAGCGGGGATGGCCAATGAGCAGTTCTTC | CASSLAGMANEQFF
TRBJ1-1 | few | TRBV20-1 | - | TGCAGTGCTAGAGTCGAGGTGGACACTGAAGCTTTCTTT | CSARVEVDTEAFF
TRBJ1-2 | many | TRBV19 | - | TGTGCCAGTAGTATAGACGGCAGGGATCGAGTTGGCTACACCTTC | CASSIDGRDRVGYTF
TRBJ2-4 | - | TRBV20-1 | - | TGCAGTGCCTGGGGGGGGCAGGGGGCGAACATTCAGTACTTC | CSAWGGQGANIQYF
TRBJ2-7 | many | TRBV15 | - | TGTGCCACCAGCGTCTCGGGACCGGCCGTTTCCTACGAGCAGTACTTC | CATSVSGPAVSYEQYF
TRBJ1-2 | many | TRBV5-4 | TRBD1 | TGTGCCAGCAGTCTGGACAGGGACTATGGCTACACCTTC | CASSLDRDYGYTF
TRBJ1-2 | few | TRBV28 | TRBD1 | TGTGCCAGCAGTTTAGGGGGGACAGGGAGTTTAGGCTACACCTTC | CASSLGGTGSLGYTF
TRBJ2-1 | many | TRBV10-1 | TRBD1 | TGCGCCAGCAGTGAGTTAGGGGGCCTCCTCTACAATGAGCAGTTCTTC | CASSELGGLLYNEQFF
TRBJ1-2 | many | TRBV20-1 | - | TGCAGTGCTGCTGACAGCCTCTATGGCTACACCTTC | CSAADSLYGYTF
TRBJ2-5 | many | TRBV20-1 | - | TGCAGTGCTAGATGGTACCAAGAGACCCAGTACTTC | CSARWYQETQYF
TRBJ2-3 | many | TRBV6-5 | - | TGTGCCAGCACGCCACGCAGGTCCACAGATACGCAGTATTTT | CASTPRRSTDTQYF
TRBJ1-6 | many | TRBV5-1 | TRBD1 | TGCGCCAGCAGCTCAGACAGGGGGAATTCACCCCTCCACTTT | CASSSDRGNSPLHF
TRBJ2-2 | many | TRBV5-5 | - | TGTGCCAGCAGCTTAGAAGGAGGGTTGGGTACCGGGGAGCTGTTTTTT | CASSLEGGLGTGELFF
TRBJ2-6 | many | TRBV6-2/TRBV6-3 | TRBD1 | TGTGCCAGCAGTTCCGGGACAGGGAGCTCTGGGGCCAACGTCCTGACTTTC | CASSSGTGSSGANVLTF
TRBJ1-5 | few | TRBV15 | - | TGTGCCACCAGCAGAGATATGGGTCAAGGACAGCCCCAGCATTTT | CATSRDMGQGQPQHF
TRBJ2-2 | - | TRBV3-1 | - | TGTGCCAGCAGCTTGGGGCCCCGTGACACCGGGGAGCTGTTTTTT | CASSLGPRDTGELFF
TRBJ1-1 | - | TRBV2 | TRBD1 | TGTGCCACCGCGGACAGGGGGAACACTGAAGCTTTCTTT | CATADRGNTEAFF